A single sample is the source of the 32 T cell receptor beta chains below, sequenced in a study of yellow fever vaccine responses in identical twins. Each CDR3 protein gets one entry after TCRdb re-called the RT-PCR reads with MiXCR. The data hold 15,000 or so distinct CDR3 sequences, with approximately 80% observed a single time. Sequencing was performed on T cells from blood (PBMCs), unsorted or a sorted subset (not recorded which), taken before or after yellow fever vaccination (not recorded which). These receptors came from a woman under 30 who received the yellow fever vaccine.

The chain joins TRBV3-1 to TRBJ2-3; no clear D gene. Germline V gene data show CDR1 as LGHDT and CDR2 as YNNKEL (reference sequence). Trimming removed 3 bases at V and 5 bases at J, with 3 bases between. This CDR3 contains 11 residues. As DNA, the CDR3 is TGTGCCAGCAGCCAGCGAGATACGCAGTATTTT. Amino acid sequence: CASSQRDTQYF.

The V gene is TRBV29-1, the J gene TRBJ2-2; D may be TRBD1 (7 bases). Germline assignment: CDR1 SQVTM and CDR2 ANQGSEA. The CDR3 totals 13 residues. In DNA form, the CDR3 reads TGCAGTGCTCAGGGGGGAAACACCGGGGAGCTGTTTTTT. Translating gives CSAQGGNTGELFF.

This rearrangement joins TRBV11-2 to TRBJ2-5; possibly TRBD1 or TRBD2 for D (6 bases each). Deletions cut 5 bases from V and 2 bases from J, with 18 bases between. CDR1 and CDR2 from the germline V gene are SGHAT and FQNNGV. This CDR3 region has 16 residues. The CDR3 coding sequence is TGTGCCAGCAGCCTTTCCCGGGGGCGTATGCAAGAGACCCAGTACTTC. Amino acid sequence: CASSLSRGRMQETQYF. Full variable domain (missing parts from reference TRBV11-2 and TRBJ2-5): EAGVAQSPRYKIIEKRQSVAFWCNPISGHATLYWYQQILGQGPKLLIQFQNNGVVDDSQLPKDRFSAERLKGVDSTLKIQPAKLEDSAVYLCASSLSRGRMQETQYFGPGTRLLVL.

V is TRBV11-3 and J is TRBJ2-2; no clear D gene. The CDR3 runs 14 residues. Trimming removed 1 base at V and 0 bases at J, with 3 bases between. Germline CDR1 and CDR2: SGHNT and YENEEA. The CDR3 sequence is CASSLVANTGELFF. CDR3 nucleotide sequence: TGTGCCAGCAGCTTAGTTGCGAACACCGGGGAGCTGTTTTTT.

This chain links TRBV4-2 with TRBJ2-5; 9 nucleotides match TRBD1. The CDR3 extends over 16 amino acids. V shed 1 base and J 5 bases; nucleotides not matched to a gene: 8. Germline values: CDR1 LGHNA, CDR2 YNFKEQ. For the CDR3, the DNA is TGTGCCAGCAGCCAAGGGACAGGGGAAGAAGGTGAGACCCAGTACTTC. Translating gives CASSQGTGEEGETQYF.

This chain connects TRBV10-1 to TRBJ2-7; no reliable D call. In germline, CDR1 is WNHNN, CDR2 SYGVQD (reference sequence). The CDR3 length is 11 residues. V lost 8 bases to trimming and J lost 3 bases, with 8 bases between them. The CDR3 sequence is CASPDGYEQYF. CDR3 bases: TGCGCCAGCCCAGATGGCTACGAGCAGTACTTC.

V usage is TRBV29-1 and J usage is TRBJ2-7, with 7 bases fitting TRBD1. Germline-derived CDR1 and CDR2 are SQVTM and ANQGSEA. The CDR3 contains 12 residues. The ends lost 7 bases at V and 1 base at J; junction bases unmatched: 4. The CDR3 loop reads CSAGDSSYEQYF. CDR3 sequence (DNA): TGCAGCGCTGGGGACAGTTCCTACGAGCAGTACTTC.

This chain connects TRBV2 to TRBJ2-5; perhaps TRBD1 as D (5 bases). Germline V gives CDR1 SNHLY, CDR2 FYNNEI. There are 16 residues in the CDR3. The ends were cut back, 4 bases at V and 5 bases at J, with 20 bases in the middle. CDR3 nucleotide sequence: TGTGCCAGCAGTGGAACCGAGGCAGGGTTCGAGGAGACCCAGTACTTC. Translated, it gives CASSGTEAGFEETQYF. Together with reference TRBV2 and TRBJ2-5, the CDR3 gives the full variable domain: EPEVTQTPSHQVTQMGQEVILRCVPISNHLYFYWYRQILGQKVEFLVSFYNNEISEKSEIFDDQFSVERPDGSNFTLKIRSTKLEDSAMYFCASSGTEAGFEETQYFGPGTRLLVL.

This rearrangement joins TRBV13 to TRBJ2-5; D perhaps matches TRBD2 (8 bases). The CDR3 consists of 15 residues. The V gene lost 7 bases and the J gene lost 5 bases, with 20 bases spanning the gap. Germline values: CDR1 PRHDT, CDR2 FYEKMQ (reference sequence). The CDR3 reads CASKGGGGLPETQYF. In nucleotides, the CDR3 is TGTGCCAGCAAAGGGGGCGGGGGGTTACCCGAGACCCAGTACTTC.

The CDR3: CASSLEPTPNYGYTF. Here the CDR3 DNA reads TGTGCCAGCAGCTTAGAGCCCACACCTAACTATGGCTACACCTTC. The chain uses TRBV7-9 and TRBJ1-2; D is unresolved. V was clipped by 1 base and J by 0 bases, with 9 bases between them. The CDR3 covers 15 residues. CDR1 and CDR2 (germline): SEHNR, FQNEAQ (reference sequence).

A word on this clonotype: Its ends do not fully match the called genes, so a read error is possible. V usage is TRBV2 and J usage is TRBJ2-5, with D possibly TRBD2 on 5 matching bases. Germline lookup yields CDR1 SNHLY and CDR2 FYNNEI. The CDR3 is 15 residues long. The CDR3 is CASREEAVTEETQYF. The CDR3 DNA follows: TGTGCCAGCAGAGAAGAAGCGGTCACCGAGGAGACCCAGTACTTC.

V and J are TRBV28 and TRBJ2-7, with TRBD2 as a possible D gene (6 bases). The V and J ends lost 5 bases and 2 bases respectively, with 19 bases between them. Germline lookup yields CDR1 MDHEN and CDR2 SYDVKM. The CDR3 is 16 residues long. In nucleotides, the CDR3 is TGTGCCAGCAGTCCTACCGTGGGGACTCTAACCTACGAGCAGTACTTC. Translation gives CASSPTVGTLTYEQYF.

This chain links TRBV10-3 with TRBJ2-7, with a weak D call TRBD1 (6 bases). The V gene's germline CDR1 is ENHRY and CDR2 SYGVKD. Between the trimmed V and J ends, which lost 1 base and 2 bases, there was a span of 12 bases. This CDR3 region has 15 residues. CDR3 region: CAISEFDRPAYEQYF. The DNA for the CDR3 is TGTGCCATCAGTGAGTTTGACAGGCCGGCCTACGAGCAGTACTTC.

The CDR3 region has the DNA TGTGCCAGCAGCTGGGAGGGTCAACTCCATACCTACAATGAGCAGTTCTTC. Encoded protein: CASSWEGQLHTYNEQFF. The chain couples TRBV5-4 to TRBJ2-1, with 7 nucleotides matching TRBD2. The CDR3 spans 17 residues. The V gene end was trimmed by 3 bases and the J gene end by 2 bases; junction bases not matched to a gene: 11. Germline V lookup: CDR1 SGHNT, CDR2 YYREEE (reference sequence).

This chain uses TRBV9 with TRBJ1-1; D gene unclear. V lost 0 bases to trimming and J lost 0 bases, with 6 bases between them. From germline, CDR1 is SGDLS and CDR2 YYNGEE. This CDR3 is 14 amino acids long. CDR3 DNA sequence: TGTGCCAGCAGCGTAGGGTACTTGAACACTGAAGCTTTCTTT. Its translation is CASSVGYLNTEAFF.

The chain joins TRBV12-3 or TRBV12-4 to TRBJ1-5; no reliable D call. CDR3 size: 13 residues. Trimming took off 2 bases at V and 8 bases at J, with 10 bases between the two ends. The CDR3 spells CASSLTGNEPQHF. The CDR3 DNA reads TGTGCCAGCAGTTTAACGGGGAATGAGCCCCAGCATTTT.

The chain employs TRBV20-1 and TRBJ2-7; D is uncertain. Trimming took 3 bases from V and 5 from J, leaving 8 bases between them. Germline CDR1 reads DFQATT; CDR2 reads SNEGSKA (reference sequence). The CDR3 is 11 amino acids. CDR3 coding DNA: TGCAGTGCTAGGCCCGGTAACGAGCAGTACTTC. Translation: CSARPGNEQYF.

CDR3: CSVEGDGAGVIDTQYF. The CDR3 DNA reads TGCAGCGTTGAAGGGGACGGTGCGGGGGTGATAGATACGCAGTATTTT. The chain couples TRBV29-1 to TRBJ2-3; 7 nucleotides agree with TRBD2. Trimming cost V 1 base and J 5 bases; bases outside gene matches: 12. The CDR3 loop spans 16 amino acids. Germline V gene data show CDR1 as SQVTM and CDR2 as ANQGSEA.

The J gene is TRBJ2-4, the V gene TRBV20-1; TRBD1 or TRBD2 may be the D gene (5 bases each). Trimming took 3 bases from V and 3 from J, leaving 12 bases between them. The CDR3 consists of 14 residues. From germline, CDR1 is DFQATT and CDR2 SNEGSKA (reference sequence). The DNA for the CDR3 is TGCAGTGCTAGCAGGGCGACTAACAAAAACATTCAGTACTTC. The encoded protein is CSASRATNKNIQYF.

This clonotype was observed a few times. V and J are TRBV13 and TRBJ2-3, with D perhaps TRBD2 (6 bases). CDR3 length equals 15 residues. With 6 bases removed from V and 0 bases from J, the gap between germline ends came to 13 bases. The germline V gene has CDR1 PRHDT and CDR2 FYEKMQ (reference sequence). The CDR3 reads CASRRLATSTDTQYF. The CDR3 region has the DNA TGTGCCAGCAGGAGGCTAGCGACTAGCACAGATACGCAGTATTTT.

Here the CDR3 reads CASSLGGKETQYF. The CDR3 DNA sequence: TGTGCCAGCAGCTTAGGGGGGAAAGAGACCCAGTACTTC. The J gene is TRBJ2-5, the V gene TRBV11-3, with D perhaps assigned TRBD1 or TRBD2 (5 bases each). The CDR3 spans 13 residues. V dropped 1 base and J dropped 3 bases, with 6 bases sitting between them. Germline V gene data show CDR1 as SGHNT and CDR2 as YENEEA.

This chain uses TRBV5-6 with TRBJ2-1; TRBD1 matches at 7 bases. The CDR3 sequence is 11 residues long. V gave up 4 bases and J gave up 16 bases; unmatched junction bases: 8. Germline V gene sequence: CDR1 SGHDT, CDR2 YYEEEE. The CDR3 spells CASSARDSPFF. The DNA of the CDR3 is TGTGCCAGCAGCGCCCGGGACAGCCCCTTCTTC.

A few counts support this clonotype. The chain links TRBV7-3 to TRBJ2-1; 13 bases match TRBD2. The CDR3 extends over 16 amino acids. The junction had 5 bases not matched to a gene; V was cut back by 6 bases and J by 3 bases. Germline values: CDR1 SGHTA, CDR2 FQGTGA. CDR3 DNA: TGTGCCAGCAGTCGGACTAGCGGGGGTTACTACAATGAGCAGTTCTTC. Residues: CASSRTSGGYYNEQFF.

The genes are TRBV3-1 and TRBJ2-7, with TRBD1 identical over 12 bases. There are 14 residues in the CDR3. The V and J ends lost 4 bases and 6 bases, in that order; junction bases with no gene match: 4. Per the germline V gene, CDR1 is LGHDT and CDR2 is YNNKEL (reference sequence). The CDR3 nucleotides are TGTGCCAGCAGCCCGGGACAGGGGGCTTTCGAGCAGTACTTC. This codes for CASSPGQGAFEQYF.

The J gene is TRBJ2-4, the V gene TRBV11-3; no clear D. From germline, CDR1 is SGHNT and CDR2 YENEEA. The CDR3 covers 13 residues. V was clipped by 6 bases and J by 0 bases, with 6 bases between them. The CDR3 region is CASRELAKNIQYF. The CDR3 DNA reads TGTGCCAGCAGAGAATTAGCCAAAAACATTCAGTACTTC.

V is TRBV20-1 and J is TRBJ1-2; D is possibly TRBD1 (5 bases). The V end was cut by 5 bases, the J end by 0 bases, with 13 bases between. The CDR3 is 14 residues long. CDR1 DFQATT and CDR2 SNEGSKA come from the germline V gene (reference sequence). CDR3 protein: CSAGDSIANYGYTF. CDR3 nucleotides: TGCAGTGCTGGCGACAGTATCGCTAACTATGGCTACACCTTC.

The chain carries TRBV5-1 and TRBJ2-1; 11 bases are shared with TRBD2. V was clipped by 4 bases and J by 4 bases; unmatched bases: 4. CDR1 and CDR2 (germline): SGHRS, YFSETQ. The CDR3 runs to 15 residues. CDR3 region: CASSIGTSGYNEQFF. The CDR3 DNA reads TGCGCCAGCAGCATCGGGACTAGCGGATACAATGAGCAGTTCTTC.

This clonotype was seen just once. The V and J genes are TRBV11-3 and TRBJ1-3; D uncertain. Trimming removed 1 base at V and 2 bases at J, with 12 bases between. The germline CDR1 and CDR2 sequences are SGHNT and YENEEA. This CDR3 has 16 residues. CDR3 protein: CASSLGISGTGNTIYF. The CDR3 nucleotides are TGTGCCAGCAGCTTAGGAATATCCGGGACTGGAAACACCATATATTTT.

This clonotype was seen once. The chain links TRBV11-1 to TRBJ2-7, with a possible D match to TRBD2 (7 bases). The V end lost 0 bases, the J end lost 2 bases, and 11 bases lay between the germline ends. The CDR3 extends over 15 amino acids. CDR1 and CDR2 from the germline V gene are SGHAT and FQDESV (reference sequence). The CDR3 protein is CASSLAGGGTYEQYF. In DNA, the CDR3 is TGTGCCAGCAGCTTAGCAGGCGGGGGCACCTACGAGCAGTACTTC.

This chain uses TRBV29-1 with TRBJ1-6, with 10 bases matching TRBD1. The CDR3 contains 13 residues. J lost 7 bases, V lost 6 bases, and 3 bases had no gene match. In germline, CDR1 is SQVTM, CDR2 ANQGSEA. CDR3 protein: CSVLTGGNSPLHF. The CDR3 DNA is TGCAGCGTGTTGACAGGGGGCAATTCACCCCTCCACTTT. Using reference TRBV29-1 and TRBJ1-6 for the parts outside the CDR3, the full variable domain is SAVISQKPSRDICQRGTSLTIQCQVDSQVTMMFWYRQQPGQSLTLIATANQGSEATYESGFVIDKFPISRPNLTFSTLTVSNMSPEDSSIYLCSVLTGGNSPLHFGNGTRLTVT.

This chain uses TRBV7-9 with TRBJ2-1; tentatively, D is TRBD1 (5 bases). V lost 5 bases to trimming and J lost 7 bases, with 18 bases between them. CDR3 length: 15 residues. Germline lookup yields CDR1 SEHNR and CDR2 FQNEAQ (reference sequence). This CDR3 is CASSTLLLTGNEQFF. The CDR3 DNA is TGTGCCAGCAGCACCCTCCTATTAACAGGAAATGAGCAGTTCTTC.

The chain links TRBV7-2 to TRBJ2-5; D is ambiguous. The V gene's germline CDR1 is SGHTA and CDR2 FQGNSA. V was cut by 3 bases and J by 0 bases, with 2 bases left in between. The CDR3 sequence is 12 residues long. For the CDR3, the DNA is TGTGCCAGCAGCTTTTACCAAGAGACCCAGTACTTC. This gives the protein CASSFYQETQYF. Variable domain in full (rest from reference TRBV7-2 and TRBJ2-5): GAGVSQSPSNKVTEKGKDVELRCDPISGHTALYWYRQSLGQGLEFLIYFQGNSAPDKSGLPSDRFSAERTGGSVSTLTIQRTQQEDSAVYLCASSFYQETQYFGPGTRLLVL.